The source of this TCR beta chain is a study of PD-L1 blockade in urothelial cancer (dated by TCRdb to between 2016 and 2019). In the study overall: All patients started therapy around 2014 and received atezolizumab 1,200 mg intravenously every 3 weeks. Twenty-five of 29 patients were males with bladder-origin urothelial cancer, and about 60% of the roughly 29 reported a prior smoking history. An ECOG performance status of 0 or 1 was recorded for the patients, and 0 to 3 prior chemotherapy regimens had been received by the patients. Blood samples were analyzed at 3 weeks after treatment start (second dose) and at 6 weeks after treatment start. Blood samples gave median yields of 141,255 T cells and some 80,000 unique TCRs, along with a median clonality of about 0.084. An exploratory multi-omic analysis was conducted of the somatic, immune and clinical correlates of response to PD-L1 blockade with atezolizumab in urothelial cancer. Pretreatment tumor samples, along with matched peripheral blood serially collected before and after atezolizumab treatment, were subjected to TCR sequencing. Durable clinical benefit was defined as a progression-free survival longer than 6 months, and TCR features were additionally tested against progression-free survival and overall survival. Whole exome sequencing and RNA sequencing of pretreatment tumors were performed alongside TCR sequencing in the same patients. Durable clinical benefit was achieved by nine patients and was not achieved by 20 patients. Just over 28 patients had pretreatment blood TCR-seq, about 24 had at least one posttreatment blood collection, and about 24 had tumor TCR-seq. Paper-wide results and their limitations: At 3 weeks after the start of treatment, tumor-associated TCR clones in peripheral blood had expanded more in patients with durable benefit (n ≈ 22, p = 0.022). A pretreatment peripheral blood TCR clonality below the median was linked to improved progression-free and overall survival. Because of the small sample size (n = 29) and the many exploratory analyses performed, the results are intended to be regarded as hypothesis-generating.

The cohort included 29 patients with locally advanced or metastatic urothelial carcinoma who were treated at Memorial Sloan Kettering on a trial protocol. Peripheral blood mononuclear cells were collected pretreatment and during treatment, at between 1 and 8 total time points per patient. The Qiagen DNeasy Blood extraction kit was used to purify genomic DNA from total PBMCs and tumor samples. PBMCs were collected pretreatment and during treatment and were isolated and stored as previously described. Each PCR received spiked-in synthetic TCR analog templates so that absolute template abundance could be estimated from read counts. The immunoSEQ assay was used to amplify TCRbeta CDR3 regions from genomic DNA with bias-controlled V and J gene primers. Rearranged TCRbeta segments were sequenced at approximately 20X coverage. In the source study's methods: Sequencing errors were corrected by clustering, and CDR3s were annotated against IMGT so that V, D and J genes could be assigned. Only productive TCRbeta rearrangements were used in downstream analyses, excluding out-of-frame or stop-codon sequences. Clonality was calculated as one minus the Shannon entropy normalized by the log of the number of unique productive sequences. Fisher's exact test with Benjamini-Hochberg correction, at a threshold of adjusted p below 0.01, was used to find clones that differed between time points or between blood and tumor. Held by TCRdb, this immuneACCESS table contains in-frame sequences only and omits some clones. Under half of the omission traces to an unresolved V gene where checked; the cause of the rest is unknown. The V and J calls and clone size come from that table; D and trimming were worked out from the DNA. The sample table lists about 88,000 clones, more than 85% of them with a count of one. Roughly a tenth of the sample is held by the ten biggest clonotypes.

The CDR3 covers 15 residues, taking in both the cysteine and the phenylalanine. CDR3 DNA only is kept here, 45 bases in frame from base 1. Relative to germline, V is 2 bases shorter and J is 3 bases shorter, with 13 bases between their ends. CDR1 and CDR2, per the germline V gene, are SGHAT and FQNNGV. Turning to this clone: This receptor's antigen is unknown. Per-base quality was not reported, and no clone a single base away is much larger than it.

This specimen consisted of PBMCs, obtained around atezolizumab (anti-PD-L1) treatment. The source of this sequence is a man in his fifties or sixties with urothelial cancer. The rearranged chain carries TRBV11-2 and TRBJ1-2, and possibly TRBD1, on 5 matching bases. The DNA reads as follows: TGTGCCAGCAGCTTATACCCAGGGTCGGACTATGGCTACACCTTC. This yields the protein CASSLYPGSDYGYTF. With the rest looked up from the reference TRBV11-2 and TRBJ1-2 genes rather than sequenced, the full variable domain is EAGVAQSPRYKIIEKRQSVAFWCNPISGHATLYWYQQILGQGPKLLIQFQNNGVVDDSQLPKDRFSAERLKGVDSTLKIQPAKLEDSAVYLCASSLYPGSDYGYTFGSGTRLTVV.